This T cell receptor (beta chain) was sequenced in a study of T cells in Graves' hyperthyroidism and ophthalmopathy. Regions amplified from RNA transcripts were the TCR beta CDR3 regions. A set of HTBI primers served as the primers for a first-round RT-PCR of the TCR CDR3. From the multiplex PCR reads, TCRdb called clonotypes with MiXCR, one entry per CDR3 protein. Found here are approximately 640,000 distinct CDR3 sequences, 45% of them singletons; the top ten hold approximately 7.2%. In regard to this clonotype: A clone one base away is much larger, so this may be a read error. Because the CDR3 is missing its conserved closing phenylalanine or tryptophan, this is likely a read error.

Trimming took off 5 bases at V and 6 bases at J, with 13 bases between the two ends. The germline V gene encodes CDR1 SEHNR and CDR2 FQNEAQ (reference sequence). The CDR3 sequence is 13 residues long. This clonotype was obtained from an adult man with Graves' disease, either hyperthyroidism or ophthalmopathy (not recorded which). The rearrangement uses TRBV7-9 and TRBJ1-2; D not certain. Specimen: peripheral blood or thyroid tissue (not recorded which). CDR3 protein: CASSLLPRDGYTS. CDR3 in DNA: TGTGCCAGCAGCCTACTTCCTAGGGATGGCTACACCTCC.